This TCR beta chain derives from a study of T cell repertoires in cytomegalovirus infection. Study results and caveats: HLA-C-restricted, CMV-specific TCR beta clonotypes were dominant ex vivo.

TCRdb re-derived calls from the reads in MiXCR, one entry per CDR3 protein. Of 350,000 to 500,000 distinct CDR3 sequences in the sample, around 32% are singletons; the top ten hold approximately 13%. There are many counts of this clonotype. What it binds is not known. V shed 5 bases and J shed 4 bases, with 16 bases lying between them. The CDR3 covers 15 residues. The germline V gene has CDR1 SGHAT and CDR2 FQNNGV. The specimen sequenced was PBMCs. V is TRBV11-2 and J is TRBJ2-3; a weak D match, TRBD1 (6 bases). The receptor was derived from a human donor in good health (CMV status not recorded). Some clones in this sample may be carry-over from other donors' samples. The CDR3: CASSLGLRGADTQYF. CDR3 nucleotides: TGTGCCAGCAGCCTGGGGCTCAGGGGTGCAGATACGCAGTATTTT.